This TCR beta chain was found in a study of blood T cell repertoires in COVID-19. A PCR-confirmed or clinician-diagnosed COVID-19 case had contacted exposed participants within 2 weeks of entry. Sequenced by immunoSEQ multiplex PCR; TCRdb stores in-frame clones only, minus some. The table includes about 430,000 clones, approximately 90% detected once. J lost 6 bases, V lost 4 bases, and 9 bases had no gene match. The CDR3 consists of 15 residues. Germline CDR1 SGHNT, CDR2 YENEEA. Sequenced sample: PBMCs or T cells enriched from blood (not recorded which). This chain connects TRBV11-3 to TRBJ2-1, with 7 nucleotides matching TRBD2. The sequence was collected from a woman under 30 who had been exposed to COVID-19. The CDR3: CASSSPGREINEQFF. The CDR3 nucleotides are TGTGCCAGCAGCTCCCCAGGGAGGGAAATCAATGAGCAGTTCTTC.